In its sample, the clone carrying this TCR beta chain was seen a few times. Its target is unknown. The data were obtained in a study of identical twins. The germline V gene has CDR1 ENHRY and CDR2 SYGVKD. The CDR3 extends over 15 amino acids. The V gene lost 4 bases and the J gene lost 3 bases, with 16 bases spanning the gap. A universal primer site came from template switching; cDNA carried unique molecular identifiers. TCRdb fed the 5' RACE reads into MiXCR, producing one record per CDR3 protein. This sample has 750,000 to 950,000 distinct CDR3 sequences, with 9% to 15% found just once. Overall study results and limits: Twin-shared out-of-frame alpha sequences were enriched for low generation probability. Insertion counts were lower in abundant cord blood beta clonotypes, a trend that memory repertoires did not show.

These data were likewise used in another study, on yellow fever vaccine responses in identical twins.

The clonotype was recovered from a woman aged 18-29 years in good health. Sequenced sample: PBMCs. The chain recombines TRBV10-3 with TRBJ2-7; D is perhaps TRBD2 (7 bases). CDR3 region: CAISGGGRLGYEQYF. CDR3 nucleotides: TGTGCCATCAGTGGGGGGGGCAGACTGGGCTACGAGCAGTACTTC.